These T cell receptor beta chains were read from a single sample in a study of blood T cells in healthy people across ages. Via MiXCR, TCRdb re-called the 5' RACE reads, giving one row per CDR3 protein. Of hundreds of thousands of distinct CDR3 sequences in the sample, around 48% were seen once. Sequenced material: blood. The source of these receptors is a woman in her sixties in good health. Each CDR3 is given without its conserved first and last residue. A D gene is named only where the DNA matches it firmly. Only some rows state a clone size, as once, few, many or a class for expanded clones.

j_gene	v_gene	abundance	d_gene	CDR3aa
TRBJ2-5	TRBV12-3/TRBV12-4	NA	NA	AGSPVSAGLQETQY
NA	TRBV25-1	few	TRBD2	ASSTRTSGRSEETQY
TRBJ1-2	TRBV27	NA	NA	ASSHGNLNYGYT
TRBJ2-1	TRBV24-1	many	NA	ATSSELAATYNEQF
TRBJ2-1	TRBV18	NA	TRBD2	ASSPTSGDNEQF
TRBJ2-3	TRBV4-2	once	TRBD2	ASSPGLAGHTDTQY
TRBJ2-1	TRBV20-1	few	NA	SASDTNYNEQF
TRBJ2-1	TRBV14	few	NA	ASSQLGLGPGGEQF
TRBJ1-5	TRBV6-2/TRBV6-3	NA	TRBD1	ASSDGTGRDRPQH
TRBJ2-3	TRBV11-2	NA	NA	ASSFGRPCTDTQY
TRBJ2-3	TRBV5-1	few	NA	ASSLVGTGDTQY
TRBJ2-3	TRBV19	NA	TRBD2	ASSALLAGSPSDTQY
TRBJ2-7	TRBV6-2/TRBV6-3	few	TRBD1	ASSLLDRTYEQY
TRBJ2-4	TRBV7-3	NA	TRBD1	ASSQSTGAKNIQY
TRBJ2-1	TRBV3-1	NA	TRBD2	ASSQDLWGGGYNEQF
TRBJ2-1	TRBV7-3	NA	TRBD2	ASSLLAGEYNEQF
TRBJ2-7	TRBV7-9	few	TRBD2	ASSISGRADGQY
TRBJ2-7	TRBV10-3	few	NA	AISPESSYEQY
TRBJ2-5	TRBV24-1	few	TRBD1	ATSDSGTGGFNEQY
TRBJ2-5	TRBV6-1	NA	NA	ASSLSSTTQY
TRBJ1-5	TRBV29-1	few	NA	SVGGDQPQH
TRBJ2-4	TRBV10-3	NA	NA	AIRNYDNEQY
TRBJ1-1	TRBV21-1	NA	NA	ASSNMGGGGTEAF
TRBJ2-4	TRBV29-1	NA	NA	SVSPGDEQY
NA	TRBV7-7	NA	NA	ASSPTRASYNEQY
TRBJ2-3	TRBV6-6	NA	NA	ASSYPTTDTQY
TRBJ2-7	TRBV5-1	few	NA	ASSLSVYEQY
TRBJ2-1	TRBV7-2	NA	NA	ASSSPRDNEQF
TRBJ1-2	TRBV5-1	NA	NA	ASSNPGSGYT
TRBJ2-6	TRBV20-1	NA	NA	SARVGGNSGANVLT
TRBJ2-1	TRBV9	many	TRBD2	ASSQRTSGVYNEQF
TRBJ1-2	TRBV5-5	NA	TRBD1	TSTLQGTYGYT
TRBJ2-1	TRBV25-1	NA	TRBD2	ASSVPGLAGFSGVNNEQF
TRBJ2-1	TRBV27	NA	TRBD2	ASSLRAGGQDERF
TRBJ1-2	TRBV29-1	NA	NA	SVDRGPFNYGYT
TRBJ2-1	TRBV2	NA	TRBD2	ASGGLAGGQDEQF
TRBJ2-1	TRBV6-6	few	NA	ASSYGGMAYNEQF
TRBJ1-1	TRBV7-2	NA	NA	ASSRREGLGAF
TRBJ2-7	TRBV7-6	NA	TRBD1	ASSLATGEESYERY
TRBJ2-5	TRBV5-5	few	NA	ASSQTGTPGREQY
TRBJ1-1	TRBV20-1	few	NA	SASDRRGYTEAF
TRBJ2-7	TRBV10-3	NA	TRBD2	AIKGAGAGGGSYEQY